The T cell receptor (beta chain) described here comes from a study of blood T cell repertoires in COVID-19. Study-level information: Sites across the United States, Italy and Spain contributed samples from acute and convalescent COVID-19.

The CDR3 totals 15 residues. Trimming removed 6 bases at V and 2 bases at J, with 18 bases between. Germline values: CDR1 SQVTM, CDR2 ANQGSEA. Participant ages covered about 18 to 89 years across about two dozen US areas. As handled by the study authors: Amplifying reference gene primers gave estimates of nucleated cell counts. The repertoire was sequenced with immunoSEQ multiplex PCR; TCRdb's copy has only in-frame clones and lacks some. From that table come the V and J calls and clone size; the DNA was used to work out D and trimming. The table shows about 200,000 clones, with roughly 88% occurring only once.

Sequenced material: PBMCs or T cells enriched from blood (not recorded which). This TCR came from a man between 35 and 55 years old with acute COVID-19. V and J are TRBV29-1 and TRBJ2-3; possible D gene TRBD1, 5 bases. CDR3 sequence: CSVANSAGHTDTQYF. The DNA of the CDR3 is TGCAGCGTGGCCAATTCGGCAGGGCACACAGATACGCAGTATTTT.